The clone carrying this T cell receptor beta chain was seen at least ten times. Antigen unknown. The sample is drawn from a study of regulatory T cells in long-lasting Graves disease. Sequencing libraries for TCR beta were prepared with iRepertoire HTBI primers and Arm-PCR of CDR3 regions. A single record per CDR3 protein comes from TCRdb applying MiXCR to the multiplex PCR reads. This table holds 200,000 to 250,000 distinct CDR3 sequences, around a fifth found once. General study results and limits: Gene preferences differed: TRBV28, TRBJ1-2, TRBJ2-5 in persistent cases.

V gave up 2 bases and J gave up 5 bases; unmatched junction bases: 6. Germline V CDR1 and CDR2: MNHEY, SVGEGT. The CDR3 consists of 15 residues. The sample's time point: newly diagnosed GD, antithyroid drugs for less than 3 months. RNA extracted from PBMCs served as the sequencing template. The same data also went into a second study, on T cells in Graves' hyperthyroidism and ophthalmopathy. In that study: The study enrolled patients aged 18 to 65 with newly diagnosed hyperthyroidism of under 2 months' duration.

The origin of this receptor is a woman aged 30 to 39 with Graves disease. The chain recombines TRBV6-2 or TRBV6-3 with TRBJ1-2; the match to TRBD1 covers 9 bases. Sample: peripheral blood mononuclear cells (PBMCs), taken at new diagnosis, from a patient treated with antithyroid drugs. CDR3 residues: CASSYPTGGGYGYTF. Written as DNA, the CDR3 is TGTGCCAGCAGTTACCCCACAGGGGGCGGATATGGCTACACCTTC.